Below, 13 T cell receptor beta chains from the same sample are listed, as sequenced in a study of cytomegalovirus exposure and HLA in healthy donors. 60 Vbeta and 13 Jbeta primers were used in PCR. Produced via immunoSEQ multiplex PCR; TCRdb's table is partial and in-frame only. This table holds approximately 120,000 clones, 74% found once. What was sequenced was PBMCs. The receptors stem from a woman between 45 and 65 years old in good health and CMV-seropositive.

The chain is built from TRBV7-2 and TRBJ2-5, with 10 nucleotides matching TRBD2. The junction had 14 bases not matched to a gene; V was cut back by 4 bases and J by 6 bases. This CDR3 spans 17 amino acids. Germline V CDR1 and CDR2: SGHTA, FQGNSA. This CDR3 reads CASSSFRSGGGPKTQYF. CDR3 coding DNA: TGTGCCAGCAGCTCTTTCAGAAGCGGGGGGGGTCCTAAGACCCAGTACTTC.

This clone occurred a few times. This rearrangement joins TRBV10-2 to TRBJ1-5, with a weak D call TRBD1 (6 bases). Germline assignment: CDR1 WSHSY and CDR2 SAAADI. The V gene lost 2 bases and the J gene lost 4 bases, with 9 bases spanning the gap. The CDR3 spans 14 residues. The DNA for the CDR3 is TGCGCCAGCAGTGAGCCACAGGGTAATCAGCCCCAGCATTTT. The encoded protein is CASSEPQGNQPQHF.

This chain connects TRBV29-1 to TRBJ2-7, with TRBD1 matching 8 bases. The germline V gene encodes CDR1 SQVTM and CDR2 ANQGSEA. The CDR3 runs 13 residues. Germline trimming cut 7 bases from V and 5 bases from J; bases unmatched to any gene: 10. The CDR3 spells CSASPTGDNEQYF. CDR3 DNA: TGCAGCGCCTCCCCGACAGGGGATAACGAGCAGTACTTC.

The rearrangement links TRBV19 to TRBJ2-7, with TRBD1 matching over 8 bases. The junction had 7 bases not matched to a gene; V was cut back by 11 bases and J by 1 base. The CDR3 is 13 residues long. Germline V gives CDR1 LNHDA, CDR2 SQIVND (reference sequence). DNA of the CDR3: TGTGCCCGTTCAGGGGGCGATTCCTACGAGCAGTACTTC. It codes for CARSGGDSYEQYF.

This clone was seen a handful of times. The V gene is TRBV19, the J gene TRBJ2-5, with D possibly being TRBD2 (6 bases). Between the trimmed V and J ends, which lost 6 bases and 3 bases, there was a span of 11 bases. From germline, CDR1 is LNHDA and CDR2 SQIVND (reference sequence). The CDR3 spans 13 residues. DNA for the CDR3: TGTGCCAGTAGGAGTAGCGGTGAAGAGACCCAGTACTTC. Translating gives CASRSSGEETQYF.

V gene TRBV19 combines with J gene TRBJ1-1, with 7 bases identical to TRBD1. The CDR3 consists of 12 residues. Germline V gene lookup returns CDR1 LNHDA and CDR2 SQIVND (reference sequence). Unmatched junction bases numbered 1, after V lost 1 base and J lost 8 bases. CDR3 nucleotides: TGTGCCAGTAGTATAGGGGACAGAGAAGCTTTCTTT. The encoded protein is CASSIGDREAFF.

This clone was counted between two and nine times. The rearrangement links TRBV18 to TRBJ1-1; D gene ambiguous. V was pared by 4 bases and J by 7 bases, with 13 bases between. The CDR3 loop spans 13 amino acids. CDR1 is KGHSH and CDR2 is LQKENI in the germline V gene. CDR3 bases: TGTGCCAGCTCACTGTACACGGGGTATGAAGCTTTCTTT. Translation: CASSLYTGYEAFF.

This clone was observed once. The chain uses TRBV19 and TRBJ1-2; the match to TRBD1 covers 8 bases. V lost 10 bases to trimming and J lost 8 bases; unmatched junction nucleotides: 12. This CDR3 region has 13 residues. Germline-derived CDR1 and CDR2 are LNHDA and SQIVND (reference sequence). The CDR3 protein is CATYDRGYRGYTF. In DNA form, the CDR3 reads TGTGCCACCTACGACAGGGGTTACCGCGGCTACACCTTC.

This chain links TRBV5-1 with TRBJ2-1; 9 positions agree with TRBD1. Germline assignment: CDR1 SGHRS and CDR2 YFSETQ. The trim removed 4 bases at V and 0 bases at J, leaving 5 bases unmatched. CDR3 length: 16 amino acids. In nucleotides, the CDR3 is TGCGCCAGCAGCGGCGAGGGACAGGGCTCCTACAATGAGCAGTTCTTC. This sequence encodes CASSGEGQGSYNEQFF.

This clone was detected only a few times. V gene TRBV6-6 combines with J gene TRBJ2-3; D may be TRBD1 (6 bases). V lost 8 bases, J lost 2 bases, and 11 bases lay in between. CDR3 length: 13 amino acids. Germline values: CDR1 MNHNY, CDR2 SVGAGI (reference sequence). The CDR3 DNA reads TGTGCCAGCCAGGGGCGAATCACAGATACGCAGTATTTT. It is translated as CASQGRITDTQYF.

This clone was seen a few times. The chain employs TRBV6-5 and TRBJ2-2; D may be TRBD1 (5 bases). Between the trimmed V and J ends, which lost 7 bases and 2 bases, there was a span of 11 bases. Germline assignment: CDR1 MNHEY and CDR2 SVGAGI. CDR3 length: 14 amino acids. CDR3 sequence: CASTIDRNTGELFF. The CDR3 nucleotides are TGTGCCAGCACGATAGACAGAAACACCGGGGAGCTGTTTTTT.

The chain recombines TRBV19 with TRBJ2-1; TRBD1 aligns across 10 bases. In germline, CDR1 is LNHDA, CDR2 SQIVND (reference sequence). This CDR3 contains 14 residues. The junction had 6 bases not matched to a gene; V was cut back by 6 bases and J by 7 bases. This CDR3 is CASRWTGGLNEQFF. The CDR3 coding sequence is TGTGCCAGTAGATGGACAGGGGGTCTAAATGAGCAGTTCTTC.

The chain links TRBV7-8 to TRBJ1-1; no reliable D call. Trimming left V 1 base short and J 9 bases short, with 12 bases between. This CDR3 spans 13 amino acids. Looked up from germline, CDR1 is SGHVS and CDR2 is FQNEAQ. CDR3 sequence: CASSLGVTFQAFF. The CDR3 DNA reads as TGTGCCAGCAGCTTAGGGGTGACTTTTCAAGCTTTCTTT.